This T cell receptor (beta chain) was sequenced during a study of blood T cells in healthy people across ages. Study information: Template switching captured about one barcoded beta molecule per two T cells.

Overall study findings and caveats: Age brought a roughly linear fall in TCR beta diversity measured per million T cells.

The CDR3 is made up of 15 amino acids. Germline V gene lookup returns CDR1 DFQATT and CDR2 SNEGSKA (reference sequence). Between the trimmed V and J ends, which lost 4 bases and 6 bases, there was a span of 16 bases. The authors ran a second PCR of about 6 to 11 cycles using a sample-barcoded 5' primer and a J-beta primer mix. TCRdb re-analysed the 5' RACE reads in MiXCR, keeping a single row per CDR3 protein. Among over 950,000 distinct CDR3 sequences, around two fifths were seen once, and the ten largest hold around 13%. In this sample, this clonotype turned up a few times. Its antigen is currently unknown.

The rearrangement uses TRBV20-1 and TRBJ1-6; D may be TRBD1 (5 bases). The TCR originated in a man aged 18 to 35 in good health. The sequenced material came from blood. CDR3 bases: TGCAGTGCTACTACGCGAGGGGTCCTTAATTCACCCCTCCACTTT. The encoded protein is CSATTRGVLNSPLHF.